This T cell receptor beta chain was sequenced during a study of blood T cell repertoires in COVID-19. About the research overall: COVID-19 samples, acute and convalescent, were from the United States, Italy and Spain. PBMCs, B-cell-depleted T cells, or T cells provided the cDNA or gDNA that made up the material.

Authors' processing steps: Estimates of nucleated cell counts were drawn from the amplification of reference gene primers. Profiled with immunoSEQ multiplex PCR; TCRdb holds only in-frame clones, not every one. The DNA gave D and trimming, while V, J and clone size come from that table. The sample consists of around 80,000 clones, 90% of them appearing once. The CDR3 spans 15 residues. J lost 3 bases, V lost 4 bases, and 6 bases had no gene match. CDR1 SGHTA and CDR2 FQGTGA come from the germline V gene. Input material: peripheral blood. V and J are TRBV7-3 and TRBJ1-1; 9 bases fit TRBD1. The source of this sequence is a woman of 80 years or more with acute or convalescent COVID-19. The chain's CDR3 is CASSSPDRGDTEAFF. The CDR3 coding sequence is TGTGCCAGCAGCTCGCCCGACAGGGGGGACACTGAAGCTTTCTTT.